The 18 T cell receptor beta chains below come from one sample, sequenced in a study of cytomegalovirus exposure and HLA in healthy donors. The PCR had 60 Vbeta and 13 Jbeta primers. This table comes from immunoSEQ multiplex PCR, and its TCRdb copy is limited to in-frame clones, with some not included. The sample records around 110,000 clones, about 59% being singletons. The sample consisted of PBMCs. Every receptor here comes from a woman aged 40 to 50 in good health and CMV-seropositive.

CDR3 bases: TGTGCCAGCAGCTCTACAGGGATTCGAGAGACCCAGTACTTC. The encoded protein is CASSSTGIRETQYF. The chain carries TRBV7-2 and TRBJ2-5; possible D gene TRBD1, 6 bases. V shed 4 bases and J shed 4 bases, with 13 bases lying between them. This CDR3 has 14 residues. The germline V gene encodes CDR1 SGHTA and CDR2 FQGNSA.

This clone was counted once. The chain has TRBV15 and TRBJ1-4, with a possible D match to TRBD1 (6 bases). The CDR3 sequence is 16 residues long. Trimming left V 2 bases short and J 5 bases short, with 15 bases between. From germline, CDR1 is LNHNV and CDR2 YYDKDF (reference sequence). CDR3 coding DNA: TGTGCCACCAGCAGAATATTGGGGGCTCGGAATGAAAAACTGTTTTTT. Translating gives CATSRILGARNEKLFF.

The genes are TRBV7-8 and TRBJ1-2; maybe TRBD1 (5 bases). The CDR3 spans 14 residues. Germline loops: CDR1 SGHVS, CDR2 FQNEAQ. The ends were cut back, 3 bases at V and 1 base at J, with 9 bases in the middle. For the CDR3, the DNA is TGTGCCAGCAGCTTGCGCAGGGATAACTATGGCTACACCTTC. Its translation is CASSLRRDNYGYTF.

The chain employs TRBV11-2 and TRBJ2-2, with no clear D. The CDR3 contains 15 residues. Germline loops: CDR1 SGHAT, CDR2 FQNNGV. Trimming left V 1 base short and J 5 bases short, with 11 bases between. The CDR3 is CASSLVGRNTGELFF. Here the CDR3 DNA reads TGTGCCAGCAGCTTAGTGGGCAGAAATACCGGGGAGCTGTTTTTT.

This sequence joins TRBV15 and TRBJ2-5; 12 bases agree with TRBD1. CDR1 LNHNV and CDR2 YYDKDF come from the germline V gene (reference sequence). CDR3 length: 16 amino acids. V shed 1 base and J 4 bases; nucleotides not matched to a gene: 4. The CDR3 loop is CATSRGDRGLGETQYF. For the CDR3, the DNA is TGTGCCACCAGCAGAGGGGACAGGGGGCTTGGAGAGACCCAGTACTTC.

Only one count was recorded for this clone. The rearrangement links TRBV6-5 to TRBJ1-2; D call uncertain. The V end lost 0 bases, the J end lost 3 bases, and 5 bases lay between the germline ends. CDR3 length: 13 amino acids. Germline V gives CDR1 MNHEY, CDR2 SVGAGI. The CDR3 DNA reads as TGTGCCAGCAGTTACTCGGGAGACTATGGCTACACCTTC. Protein product: CASSYSGDYGYTF.

V usage is TRBV18 and J usage is TRBJ1-1, with D unresolved. The V end was cut by 3 bases, the J end by 1 base, with 6 bases between. Germline V lookup: CDR1 KGHSH, CDR2 LQKENI. The CDR3 has 13 amino acids. In DNA, the CDR3 is TGTGCCAGCTCACCGCAGAAGAACACTGAAGCTTTCTTT. Protein product: CASSPQKNTEAFF.

This clone was observed a handful of times. This chain links TRBV30 with TRBJ2-1, with 9 bases that match TRBD2. The CDR3 is made up of 13 amino acids. The trim removed 0 bases at V and 9 bases at J, leaving 3 bases unmatched. Germline V gives CDR1 GTSNPN, CDR2 SVGIG (reference sequence). CDR3 region: CAWSVKAGGEQFF. The CDR3 DNA follows: TGTGCCTGGAGTGTGAAAGCGGGAGGTGAGCAGTTCTTC.

CDR3 sequence reads: CASSQASRWQGTNTEAFF. As DNA, the CDR3 is TGCGCCAGCAGCCAAGCGTCCCGGTGGCAGGGCACGAACACTGAAGCTTTCTTT. The chain joins TRBV4-3 to TRBJ1-1, with D maybe TRBD1 (5 bases). Germline CDR1 and CDR2: LGHNA and YSLEER. V lost 1 base, J lost 1 base, and 19 bases lay in between. The CDR3 covers 18 residues.

The chain carries TRBV25-1 and TRBJ2-3; 7 nucleotides align to TRBD1. Germline assignment: CDR1 MGHDK and CDR2 SYGVNS. The CDR3 runs 14 residues. Trimming cost V 6 bases and J 4 bases; bases outside gene matches: 7. As DNA, the CDR3 is TGTGCCAGCAGACGACAGGGAGTCGCAGATACGCAGTATTTT. Translation: CASRRQGVADTQYF.

The chain combines TRBV28 with TRBJ2-1; 7 nucleotides agree with TRBD2. Germline CDR1 and CDR2: MDHEN and SYDVKM. This CDR3 is built from 14 residues. After removal of 1 base from V and 8 bases from J, the junction contained 5 bases not matched to a gene. CDR3 amino acids: CASSLLGLRDEQFF. The CDR3 DNA is TGTGCCAGCAGTTTATTGGGACTAAGAGATGAGCAGTTCTTC.

The rearrangement joins TRBV30 to TRBJ1-2; D gene ambiguous. Germline lookup yields CDR1 GTSNPN and CDR2 SVGIG (reference sequence). This CDR3 region has 11 residues. Trimming shortened V by 3 bases and J by 2 bases, and 4 bases separated the two germline ends. The DNA of the CDR3 is TGTGCCTGGAGCCAAAACTATGGCTACACCTTC. Encoded protein: CAWSQNYGYTF.

The CDR3 DNA sequence: TGTGCCAGTAGTATAGAGAGTAGCGACTTCTCCTACGAGCAGTACTTC. Its protein product is CASSIESSDFSYEQYF. The chain employs TRBV19 and TRBJ2-7; tentative D call: TRBD2 (5 bases). V was cut by 0 bases and J by 0 bases, with 12 bases left in between. The CDR3 extends over 16 amino acids. CDR1 LNHDA and CDR2 SQIVND come from the germline V gene (reference sequence).

The V and J genes are TRBV7-8 and TRBJ1-5; the D gene is possibly TRBD1 (6 bases). Trimming pared 3 bases from V and 4 bases from J, leaving 16 bases between. This CDR3 is built from 16 residues. CDR1 is SGHVS and CDR2 is FQNEAQ in the germline V gene. CDR3 loop: CASSFLGRGSNQPQHF. CDR3 bases: TGTGCCAGCAGCTTCTTGGGAAGGGGGAGTAATCAGCCCCAGCATTTT. Combining the CDR3 with reference TRBV7-8 and TRBJ1-5 gives the whole variable domain GAGVSQSPRYKVAKRGQDVALRCDPISGHVSLFWYQQALGQGPEFLTYFQNEAQLDKSGLPSDRFFAERPEGSVSTLKIQRTQQEDSAVYLCASSFLGRGSNQPQHFGDGTRLSIL.

This CDR3 reads CASSGTGATNEKLFF. The CDR3 DNA reads as TGCGCCAGCAGCGGAACAGGGGCAACTAATGAAAAACTGTTTTTT. The chain has TRBV5-1 and TRBJ1-4, with 7 bases that match TRBD1. CDR3 length equals 15 residues. CDR1 is SGHRS, CDR2 YFSETQ, per germline. V shed 4 bases and J 0 bases; nucleotides not matched to a gene: 3.

V is TRBV7-8 and J is TRBJ1-1; D gene unclear. CDR1 is SGHVS, CDR2 FQNEAQ, per germline. The length of the CDR3 is 17 residues. The V end lost 6 bases, the J end lost 1 base, and 21 bases lay between the germline ends. The CDR3 loop reads CASRKPGRALANTEAFF. The DNA of the CDR3 is TGTGCCAGCAGAAAACCGGGAAGGGCACTGGCGAACACTGAAGCTTTCTTT. The full variable domain, with the rest looked up from reference TRBV7-8 and TRBJ1-1, is GAGVSQSPRYKVAKRGQDVALRCDPISGHVSLFWYQQALGQGPEFLTYFQNEAQLDKSGLPSDRFFAERPEGSVSTLKIQRTQQEDSAVYLCASRKPGRALANTEAFFGQGTRLTVV.

The genes are TRBV7-9 and TRBJ2-1; 8 bases are a match to TRBD1. The V gene end was trimmed by 6 bases and the J gene end by 1 base; junction bases not matched to a gene: 5. CDR3 length: 15 residues. The germline CDR1 and CDR2 sequences are SEHNR and FQNEAQ (reference sequence). The CDR3 loop reads CASSFRTGSYNEQFF. The CDR3 DNA is TGTGCCAGCAGTTTTAGGACAGGGTCCTACAATGAGCAGTTCTTC.

V gene TRBV18 combines with J gene TRBJ2-2; D unclear. Germline V gene sequence: CDR1 KGHSH, CDR2 LQKENI. The V end was cut by 2 bases, the J end by 2 bases, with 12 bases between. This CDR3 is built from 16 residues. CDR3 sequence: CASSPLAEANTGELFF. Here the CDR3 DNA reads TGTGCCAGCTCACCATTGGCCGAGGCCAACACCGGGGAGCTGTTTTTT.